Listed below are T cell receptor beta chains from one sample, sequenced in a study of shared clonotypes between healthy human individuals. Assay: immunoSEQ multiplex PCR; the TCRdb copy retains only in-frame clones and omits some. The repertoire includes hundreds of thousands of clones, around 86% of them detected once, and under 20% sits in the top ten. Input material: memory CD8+ T cells sorted from blood. All receptors derive from a man between 18 and 35 years old in good health. Both conserved end residues are part of each CDR3. A D gene is named only where the DNA matches it firmly. Size is stated for part of the rows, as once, few or many counts, or as a class when the clone is expanded.

d_gene	j_gene	v_gene	abundance	CDR3nt	CDR3aa
-	TRBJ1-4	TRBV6-1	-	TGTGCCAGCAGTGTTACAGGGTTAAAACTGTTTTTT	CASSVTGLKLFF
TRBD2	TRBJ2-3	TRBV9	few	TGTGCCAGCAGCGTAGAACTAGCGGGAGGAGATACGCAGTATTTT	CASSVELAGGDTQYF
-	TRBJ2-7	TRBV2	-	TGTGCCAGCGGCGGACAGTTACGCCGTAGGTTACTCTACGAGCAGTACTTC	CASGGQLRRRLLYEQYF
-	TRBJ2-7	TRBV5-1	-	TGCGCCAGCAGCTTGCGAGGGAATGTCTACGAGCAGTACTTC	CASSLRGNVYEQYF
-	TRBJ2-5	TRBV27	-	TGTGCCAGCAGTGGGTTGAGGCAAAAGGAGACCCAGTACTTC	CASSGLRQKETQYF
TRBD1	TRBJ2-7	TRBV5-5	-	TGTGCCAGCAGCCTCGCCTGGACAGGTTTAACCTACGAGCAGTACTTC	CASSLAWTGLTYEQYF
-	TRBJ2-3	TRBV13	-	TGTGCCAGCAGCTTAGAGGGCGACAGCACAGATACGCAGTATTTT	CASSLEGDSTDTQYF
-	TRBJ2-1	TRBV11-2	-	TGTGCCAGCACCAGCCCCTCCTACAATGAGCAGTTCTTC	CASTSPSYNEQFF
-	TRBJ2-1	TRBV4-1	-	TGCGCCAGCAGCTTGGCTCTAGCGAACAATGAGCAGTTCTTC	CASSLALANNEQFF
TRBD2	TRBJ2-1	TRBV29-1	-	TGCAGCGTTGACTACCTCGGGGGGAGCTCCTACAATGAGCAGTTCTTC	CSVDYLGGSSYNEQFF
TRBD2	TRBJ2-3	TRBV10-1	-	TGCGCCAGCAGTGAGTCTTCGGGGGGGCCCGCAGATACGCAGTATTTT	CASSESSGGPADTQYF
TRBD1	TRBJ1-1	TRBV4-2	many	TGTGCCAGCAGCCCCGGGGAGGGGGCGCACCTAAGAGATAACATGAACACTGAAGCTTTCTTT	CASSPGEGAHLRDNMNTEAFF
-	TRBJ2-3	TRBV29-1	-	TGCAGCGTAGAAGGGTCCACAGATACGCAGTATTTT	CSVEGSTDTQYF
-	TRBJ1-3	TRBV9	once	TGTGCCAGCAGCCTCAGGGGCCTTGGAAACACCATATATTTT	CASSLRGLGNTIYF
TRBD1	TRBJ2-5	TRBV6-1	few	TGTGCCAGCAAGGACAGGGCCCTCCAAGAGACCCAGTACTTC	CASKDRALQETQYF
-	TRBJ1-1	TRBV28	once	TGTGCCAGCAGTTTCACCCTTTGGGGCTCGAACACTGAAGCTTTCTTT	CASSFTLWGSNTEAFF
TRBD2	TRBJ2-7	TRBV7-9	-	TGTGCCAGCAGCGGACTAGCGGGAGGGCCACCCGAGCAGTACTTC	CASSGLAGGPPEQYF
-	TRBJ2-1	TRBV30	-	TGTGCCTGTTGGGGGGCCTACAATGAGCAGTTCTTC	CACWGAYNEQFF
-	TRBJ2-7	TRBV9	-	TGTGCCAGCACCTTTGGACTGGGCCGAGGGGAGCAGTACTTC	CASTFGLGRGEQYF
-	TRBJ2-3	TRBV30	-	TGTGCCTGGAGTGCGGCGGGATTCACAGATACGCAGTATTTT	CAWSAAGFTDTQYF
-	TRBJ2-2	TRBV6-6	-	TGTGCCAGCAGCACAAGCCCCGGGGAGCTGTTTTTT	CASSTSPGELFF
-	TRBJ2-7	TRBV19	-	TGTGCCAGTAGTATAGATTTGGAGACCCGGAGCGTCCACGAGCAGTACTTC	CASSIDLETRSVHEQYF
TRBD1	TRBJ1-2	TRBV7-9	-	TGTGCCAGCAGCACCCAAGACAGGGCGAGCAATGGCTACACCTTC	CASSTQDRASNGYTF
TRBD2	TRBJ2-2	TRBV27	-	TGTGCCAGCAGTTTAACTAGCGGGAGAACCGGGGAGCTGTTTTTT	CASSLTSGRTGELFF
TRBD1	TRBJ2-7	TRBV7-9	few	TGTGCCAGCAGCGCGGCAGGGGGCGGCGAGCAGTACTTC	CASSAAGGGEQYF
-	TRBJ1-5	TRBV5-8	-	TGTGCCAGCAGCTTGGTGGTGTATCAGCCCCAGCATTTT	CASSLVVYQPQHF
-	TRBJ1-2	TRBV29-1	-	TGCAGCGTTGATCAGGGGAACTATGGCTACACCTTC	CSVDQGNYGYTF
TRBD1	TRBJ2-7	TRBV7-9	-	TGTGCCAGCACCCCCACGACCCAGGGACAGGGGTCAACCTACGAGCAGTACTTC	CASTPTTQGQGSTYEQYF
TRBD2	TRBJ2-7	TRBV4-3	-	TGCGCCAGCAGCCAAGATTCCGCTAGCGGGAATACCTACGAGCAGTACTTC	CASSQDSASGNTYEQYF
-	TRBJ2-7	TRBV4-1	-	TGCGCCAGCAGCCAAGATCAGGGCGAGAGCTCCTACGAGCAGTACTTC	CASSQDQGESSYEQYF
-	TRBJ2-7	TRBV5-1	-	TGCGCCAGCAGCTTCCGGACACTAACCTACGAGCAGTACTTC	CASSFRTLTYEQYF
-	TRBJ2-7	TRBV28	-	TGTGCCAGCAACCGCCCAGGGGCGAGCTCCTACGAGCAGTACTTC	CASNRPGASSYEQYF
-	TRBJ1-2	TRBV19	once	TGTGCCAGTAGTATTAACGGGCCTCTATATGGCTACACCTTC	CASSINGPLYGYTF
TRBD2	TRBJ2-3	TRBV27	-	TGTGCCACCAGGACTAGACTAGATACGCAGTATTTT	CATRTRLDTQYF
TRBD1	TRBJ2-4	TRBV6-6	-	TGTGCCAGCAGCCCGGGGACAGAAGACCAGTACTTC	CASSPGTEDQYF
-	TRBJ2-5	TRBV6-5	-	TGTGCCAGCAGTTACCTCGGGGGCAGCCAAGAGACCCAGTACTTC	CASSYLGGSQETQYF
-	TRBJ1-6	TRBV19	many	TGTGCCAGTAGTATAGACCGACAGGACGGGGGATCACCCCTCCACTTT	CASSIDRQDGGSPLHF
-	TRBJ1-5	TRBV27	-	TGTGCCAGCAGTTTTGGCAGGGGTCAGCCCCAGCATTTT	CASSFGRGQPQHF
-	TRBJ2-6	TRBV27	-	TGTGCCAGCAGTGTTCTCTCGGTCTCTGGGGCCAACGTCCTGACTTTC	CASSVLSVSGANVLTF
TRBD1	TRBJ2-7	TRBV6-5	-	TGTGCCAGCACCGAAAGTGGGACAGGGGTTTACGAGCAGTACTTC	CASTESGTGVYEQYF
-	TRBJ2-2	TRBV10-2	-	TGCGCCAGCAGTGGCACAGGTTATAACACCGGGGAGCTGTTTTTT	CASSGTGYNTGELFF
-	TRBJ2-1	TRBV25-1	-	TGTGCCAGCATTTCCGATGAGCAGTTCTTC	CASISDEQFF
-	TRBJ1-2	TRBV7-2	-	TGTGCCAGCAGGAACCAGACAGGAGATAACTATGGCTACACCTTC	CASRNQTGDNYGYTF
-	TRBJ2-7	TRBV19	-	TGTGCCAGTAGTTCCGAGGGGGTAAACGAGCAGTACTTC	CASSSEGVNEQYF
-	TRBJ1-2	TRBV13	-	TGTGCCAGCAGCTTAGTGGAGGGCGATGGCTACACCTTC	CASSLVEGDGYTF
-	TRBJ1-1	TRBV9	-	TGTGCCAGCAGCGTAGCGGGGGAAACTGAAGCTTTCTTT	CASSVAGETEAFF
TRBD1	TRBJ2-1	TRBV10-3	-	TGTGCCATCGGTGCAGGGGGAAGCGGTGAGCAGTTCTTC	CAIGAGGSGEQFF
-	TRBJ1-5	TRBV4-1	-	TGCGCCAGCAGCCAAAAGGGGGGGACGAATCAGCCCCAGCATTTT	CASSQKGGTNQPQHF
-	TRBJ1-1	TRBV6-1	-	TGTGCCAGCAGTGAACACCTGAACACTGAAGCTTTCTTT	CASSEHLNTEAFF
-	TRBJ2-7	TRBV5-4	-	TGTGCCAGCAGCTTGGAGTCTAGCTCCGAGCAGTACTTC	CASSLESSSEQYF
-	TRBJ2-1	TRBV7-9	-	TGTGCCAGCAGTTTAGGTATCGATGAGCAGTTCTTC	CASSLGIDEQFF
TRBD2	TRBJ2-2	TRBV11-3	-	TGTGCCAGCAGCTCCTCGGGAGGGCCGAGGACCGGGGAGCTGTTTTTT	CASSSSGGPRTGELFF
-	TRBJ2-3	TRBV29-1	-	TGCAGCGTTGAACCCGGACCGGATACGCAGTATTTT	CSVEPGPDTQYF
-	TRBJ1-2	TRBV7-6	-	TGTGCCAGCAGCTTATTGGGCATCCACGATGGCTACACCTTC	CASSLLGIHDGYTF
-	TRBJ2-7	TRBV7-9	-	TGTGCCAGCACCCCCCAGGACACACCCTCCTACGAGCAGTACTTC	CASTPQDTPSYEQYF
TRBD1	TRBJ1-1	TRBV4-1	-	TGCGCCAGCAGCCCAGGACAGGGGATGAACACTGAAGCTTTCTTT	CASSPGQGMNTEAFF
TRBD2	TRBJ2-1	TRBV2	-	TGTGCCAGCACCCCCGGAGCGGGAGAATCGCGGAGCTACAATGAGCAGTTCTTC	CASTPGAGESRSYNEQFF